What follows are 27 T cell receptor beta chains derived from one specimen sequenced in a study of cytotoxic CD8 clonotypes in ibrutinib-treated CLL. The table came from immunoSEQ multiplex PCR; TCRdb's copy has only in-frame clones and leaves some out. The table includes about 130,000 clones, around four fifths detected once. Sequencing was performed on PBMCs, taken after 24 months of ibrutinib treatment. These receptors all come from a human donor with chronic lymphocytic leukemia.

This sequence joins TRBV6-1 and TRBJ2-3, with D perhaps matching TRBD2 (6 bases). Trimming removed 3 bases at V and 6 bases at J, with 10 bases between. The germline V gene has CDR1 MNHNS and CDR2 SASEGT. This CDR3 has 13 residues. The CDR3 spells CASSEGLSDTQYF. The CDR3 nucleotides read TGTGCCAGCAGTGAGGGACTGTCGGATACGCAGTATTTT.

The CDR3 loop reads CAIRETTGDTEAFF. The DNA of the CDR3 is TGTGCCATCAGAGAGACGACAGGGGACACTGAAGCTTTCTTT. The chain combines TRBV10-3 with TRBJ1-1; 8 bases map to TRBD1. Trimming took 6 bases from V and 3 from J; bases not matched to a gene: 6. CDR3 size: 14 residues. Germline values: CDR1 ENHRY, CDR2 SYGVKD.

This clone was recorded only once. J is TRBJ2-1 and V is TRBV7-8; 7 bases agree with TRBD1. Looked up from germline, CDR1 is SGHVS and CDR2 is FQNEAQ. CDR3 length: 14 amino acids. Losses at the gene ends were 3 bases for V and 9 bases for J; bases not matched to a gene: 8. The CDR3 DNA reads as TGTGCCAGCAGCTTTAAAACAGGGGACAGTGAGCAGTTCTTC. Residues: CASSFKTGDSEQFF.

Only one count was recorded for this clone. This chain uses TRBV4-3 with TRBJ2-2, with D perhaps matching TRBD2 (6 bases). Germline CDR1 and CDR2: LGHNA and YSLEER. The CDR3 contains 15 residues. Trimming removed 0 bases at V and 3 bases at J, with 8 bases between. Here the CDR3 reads CASSQDREDTGELFF. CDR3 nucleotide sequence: TGCGCCAGCAGCCAAGACAGGGAGGACACCGGGGAGCTGTTTTTT.

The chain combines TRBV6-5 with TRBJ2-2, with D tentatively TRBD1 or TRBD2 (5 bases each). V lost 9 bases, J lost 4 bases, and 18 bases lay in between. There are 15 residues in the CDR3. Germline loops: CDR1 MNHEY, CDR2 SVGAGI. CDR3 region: CASGPHEGFTGELFF. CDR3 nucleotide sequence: TGTGCCAGTGGACCGCACGAGGGGTTCACCGGGGAGCTGTTTTTT.

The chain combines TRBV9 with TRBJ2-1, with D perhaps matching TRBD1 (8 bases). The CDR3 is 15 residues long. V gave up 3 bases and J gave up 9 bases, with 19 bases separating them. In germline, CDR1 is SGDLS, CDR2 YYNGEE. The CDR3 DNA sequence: TGTGCCAGCAGCGAGGGCGGGGGCGGACAGGGTGAGCAGTTCTTC. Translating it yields CASSEGGGGQGEQFF.

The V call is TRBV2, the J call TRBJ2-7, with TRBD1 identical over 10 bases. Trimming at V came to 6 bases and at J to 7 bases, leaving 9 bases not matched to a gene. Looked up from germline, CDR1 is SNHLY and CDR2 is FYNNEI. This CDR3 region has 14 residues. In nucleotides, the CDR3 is TGTGCCAGCAGCCCCCCGGGACAGGGGTGGGAGCAGTACTTC. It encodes CASSPPGQGWEQYF.

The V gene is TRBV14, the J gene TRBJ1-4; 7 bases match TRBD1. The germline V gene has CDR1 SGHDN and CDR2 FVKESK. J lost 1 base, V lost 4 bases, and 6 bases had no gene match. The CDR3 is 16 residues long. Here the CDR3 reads CASSLLTGRTNEKLFF. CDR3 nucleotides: TGTGCCAGCAGCCTACTGACAGGGCGAACTAATGAAAAACTGTTTTTT.

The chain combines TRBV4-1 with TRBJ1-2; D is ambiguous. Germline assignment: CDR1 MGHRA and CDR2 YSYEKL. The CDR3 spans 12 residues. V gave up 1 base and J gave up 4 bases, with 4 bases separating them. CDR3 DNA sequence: TGCGCCAGCAGCCAAGTTACCTATGGCTACACCTTC. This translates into CASSQVTYGYTF.

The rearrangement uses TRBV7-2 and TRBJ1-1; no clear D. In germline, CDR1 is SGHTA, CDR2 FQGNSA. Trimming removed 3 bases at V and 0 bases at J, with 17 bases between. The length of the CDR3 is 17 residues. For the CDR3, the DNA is TGTGCCAGCAGCTTGGAGATGAGCCGATTCATGAACACTGAAGCTTTCTTT. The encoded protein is CASSLEMSRFMNTEAFF.

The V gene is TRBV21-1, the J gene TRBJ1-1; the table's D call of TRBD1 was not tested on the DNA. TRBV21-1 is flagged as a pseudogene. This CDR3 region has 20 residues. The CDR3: CASPRPRTFADRGGNTEAFF. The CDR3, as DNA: TGTGCCAGCCCCCGACCCCGGACTTTTGCTGACAGGGGGGGGAACACTGAAGCTTTCTTT.

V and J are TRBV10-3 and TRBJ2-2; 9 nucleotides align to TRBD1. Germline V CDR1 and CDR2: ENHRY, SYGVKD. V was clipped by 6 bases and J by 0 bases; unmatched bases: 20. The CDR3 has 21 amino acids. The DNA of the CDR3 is TGTGCCATCAGCGGAAGGGGGCCGGGACAGGGCCGTTCAGCGAACACCGGGGAGCTGTTTTTT. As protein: CAISGRGPGQGRSANTGELFF.

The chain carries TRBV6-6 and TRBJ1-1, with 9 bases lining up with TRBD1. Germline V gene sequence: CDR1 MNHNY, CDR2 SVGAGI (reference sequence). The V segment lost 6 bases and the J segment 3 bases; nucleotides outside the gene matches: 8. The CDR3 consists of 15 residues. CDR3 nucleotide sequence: TGTGCCAGCAGAAAAGAAACAGGGGGCGACACTGAAGCTTTCTTT. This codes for CASRKETGGDTEAFF.

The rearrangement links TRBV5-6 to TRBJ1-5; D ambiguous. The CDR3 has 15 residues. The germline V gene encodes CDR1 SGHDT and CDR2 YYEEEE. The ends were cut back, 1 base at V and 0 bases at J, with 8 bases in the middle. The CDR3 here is CASSLKGNSNQPQHF. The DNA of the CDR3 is TGTGCCAGCAGCTTGAAGGGCAATAGCAATCAGCCCCAGCATTTT.

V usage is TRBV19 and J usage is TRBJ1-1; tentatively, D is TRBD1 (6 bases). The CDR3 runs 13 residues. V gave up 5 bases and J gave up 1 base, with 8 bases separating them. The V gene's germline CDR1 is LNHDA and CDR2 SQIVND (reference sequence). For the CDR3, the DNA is TGTGCCAGTAGTGAACAGGGGAACACTGAAGCTTTCTTT. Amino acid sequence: CASSEQGNTEAFF.

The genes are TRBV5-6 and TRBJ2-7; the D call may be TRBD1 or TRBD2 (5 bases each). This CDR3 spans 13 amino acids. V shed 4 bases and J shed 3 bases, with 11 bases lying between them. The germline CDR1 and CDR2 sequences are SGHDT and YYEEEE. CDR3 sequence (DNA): TGTGCCAGCAGCCCGGGACGGAACTACGAGCAGTACTTC. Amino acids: CASSPGRNYEQYF.

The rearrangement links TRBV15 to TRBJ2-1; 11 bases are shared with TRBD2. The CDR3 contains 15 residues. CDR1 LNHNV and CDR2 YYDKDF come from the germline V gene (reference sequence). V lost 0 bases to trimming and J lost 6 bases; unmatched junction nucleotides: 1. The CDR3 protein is CATSRDLAGGNEQFF. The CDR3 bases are TGTGCCACCAGCAGAGATCTAGCGGGGGGCAATGAGCAGTTCTTC.

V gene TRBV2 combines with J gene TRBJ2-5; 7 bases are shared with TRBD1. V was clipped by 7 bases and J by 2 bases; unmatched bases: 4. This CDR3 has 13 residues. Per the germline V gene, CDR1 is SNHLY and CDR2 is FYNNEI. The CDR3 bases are TGTGCCAGCATGGGACAGCCGCAAGAGACCCAGTACTTC. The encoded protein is CASMGQPQETQYF.

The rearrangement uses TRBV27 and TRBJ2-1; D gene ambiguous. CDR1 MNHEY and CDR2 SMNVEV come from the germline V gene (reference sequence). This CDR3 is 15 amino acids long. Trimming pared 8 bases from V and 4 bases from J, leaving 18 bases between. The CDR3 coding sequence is TGTGCCAGCCAACGAGGCCCCTCGGGTTACAATGAGCAGTTCTTC. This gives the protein CASQRGPSGYNEQFF.

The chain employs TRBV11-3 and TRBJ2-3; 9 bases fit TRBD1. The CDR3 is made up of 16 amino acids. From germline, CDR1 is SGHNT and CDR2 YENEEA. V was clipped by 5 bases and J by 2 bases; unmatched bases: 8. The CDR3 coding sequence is TGTGCCAGCAGCCAATCCGGGACAGGGATCACAGATACGCAGTATTTT. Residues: CASSQSGTGITDTQYF.

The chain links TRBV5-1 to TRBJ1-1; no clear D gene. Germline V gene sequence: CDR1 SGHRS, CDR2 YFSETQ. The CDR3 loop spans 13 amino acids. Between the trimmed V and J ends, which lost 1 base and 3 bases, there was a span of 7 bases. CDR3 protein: CASSLYQDTEAFF. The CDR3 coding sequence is TGCGCCAGCAGCTTGTACCAGGACACTGAAGCTTTCTTT.

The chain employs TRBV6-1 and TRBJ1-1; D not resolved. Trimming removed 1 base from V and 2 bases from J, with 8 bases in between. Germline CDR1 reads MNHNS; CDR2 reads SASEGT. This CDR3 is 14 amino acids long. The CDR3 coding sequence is TGTGCCAGCAGTGAAGGGCAGAGAAACACTGAAGCTTTCTTT. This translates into CASSEGQRNTEAFF.

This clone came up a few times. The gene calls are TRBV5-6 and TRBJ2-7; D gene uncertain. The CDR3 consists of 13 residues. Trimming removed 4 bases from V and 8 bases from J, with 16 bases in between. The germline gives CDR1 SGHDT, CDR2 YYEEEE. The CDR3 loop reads CASSSPDVSKQYF. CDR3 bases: TGTGCCAGCAGCAGTCCTGATGTGTCCAAGCAGTACTTC.

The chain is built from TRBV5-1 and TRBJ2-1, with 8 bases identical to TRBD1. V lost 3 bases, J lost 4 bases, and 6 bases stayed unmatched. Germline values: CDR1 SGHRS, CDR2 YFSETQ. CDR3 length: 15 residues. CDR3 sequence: CASSSGTGRYNEQFF. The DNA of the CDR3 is TGCGCCAGCAGCTCCGGGACAGGACGATACAATGAGCAGTTCTTC.

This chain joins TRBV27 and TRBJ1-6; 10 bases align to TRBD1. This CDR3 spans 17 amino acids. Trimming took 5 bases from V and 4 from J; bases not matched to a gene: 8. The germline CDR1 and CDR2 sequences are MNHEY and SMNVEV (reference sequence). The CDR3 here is CASSQVPGQGYNSPLHF. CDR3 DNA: TGTGCCAGCAGTCAAGTTCCGGGACAGGGGTATAATTCACCCCTCCACTTT.

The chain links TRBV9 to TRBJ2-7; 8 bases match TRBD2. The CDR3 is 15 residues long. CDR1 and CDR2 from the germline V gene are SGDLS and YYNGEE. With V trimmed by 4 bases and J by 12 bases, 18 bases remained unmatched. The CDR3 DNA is TGTGCCAGCAGCTATAGGTGGGGAGCGGGGGACCTTCTGTACTTC. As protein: CASSYRWGAGDLLYF.

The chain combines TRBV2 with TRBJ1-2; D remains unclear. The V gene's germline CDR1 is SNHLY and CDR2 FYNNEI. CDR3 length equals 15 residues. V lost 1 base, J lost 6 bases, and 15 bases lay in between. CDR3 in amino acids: CASSEGIMSDDGYTF. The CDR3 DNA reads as TGTGCCAGCAGTGAAGGTATCATGAGTGATGATGGCTACACCTTC.